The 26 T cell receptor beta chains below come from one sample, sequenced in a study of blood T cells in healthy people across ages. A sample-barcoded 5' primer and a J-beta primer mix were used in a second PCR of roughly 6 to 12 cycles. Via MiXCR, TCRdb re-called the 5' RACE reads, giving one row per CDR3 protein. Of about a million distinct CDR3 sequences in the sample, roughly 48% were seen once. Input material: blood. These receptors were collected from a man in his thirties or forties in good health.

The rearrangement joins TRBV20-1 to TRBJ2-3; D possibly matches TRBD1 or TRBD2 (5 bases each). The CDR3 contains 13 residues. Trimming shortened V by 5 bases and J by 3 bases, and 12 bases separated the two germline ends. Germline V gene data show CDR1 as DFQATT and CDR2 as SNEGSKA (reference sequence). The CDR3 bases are TGCAGTGCTCAAGCGGACACAACAGATACGCAGTATTTT. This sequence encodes CSAQADTTDTQYF.

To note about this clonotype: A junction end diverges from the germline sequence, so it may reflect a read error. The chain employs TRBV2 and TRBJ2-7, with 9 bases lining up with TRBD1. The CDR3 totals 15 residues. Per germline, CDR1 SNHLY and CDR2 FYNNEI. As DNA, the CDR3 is TGTGCCAGCAGGGAAGGGACAGGGCTGGAATACGAGCAGTACTTC. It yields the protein CASREGTGLEYEQYF.

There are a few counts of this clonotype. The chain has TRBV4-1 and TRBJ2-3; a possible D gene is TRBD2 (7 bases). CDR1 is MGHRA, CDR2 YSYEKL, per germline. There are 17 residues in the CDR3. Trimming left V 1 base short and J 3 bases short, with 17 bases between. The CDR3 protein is CASSQGGGGGRTDTQYF. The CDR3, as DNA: TGCGCCAGCAGCCAAGGAGGAGGGGGGGGCCGGACAGATACGCAGTATTTT.

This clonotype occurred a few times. DNA for the CDR3: TGCGCCAGCAGCGCACCGGGACAGACAACTTATAGCAATCAGCCCCAGCATTTT. Its translation is CASSAPGQTTYSNQPQHF. The genes are TRBV5-1 and TRBJ1-5, with TRBD1 identical over 7 bases. The CDR3 has 18 amino acids. V lost 4 bases and J lost 0; bases outside the gene matches: 13. CDR1 and CDR2 from the germline V gene are SGHRS and YFSETQ.

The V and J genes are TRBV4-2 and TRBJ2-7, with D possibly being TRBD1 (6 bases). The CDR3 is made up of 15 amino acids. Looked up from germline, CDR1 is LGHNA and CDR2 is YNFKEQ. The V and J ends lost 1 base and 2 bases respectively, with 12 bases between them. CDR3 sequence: CASSQVSQGPYEQYF. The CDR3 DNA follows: TGTGCCAGCAGCCAAGTGAGTCAGGGGCCCTACGAGCAGTACTTC.

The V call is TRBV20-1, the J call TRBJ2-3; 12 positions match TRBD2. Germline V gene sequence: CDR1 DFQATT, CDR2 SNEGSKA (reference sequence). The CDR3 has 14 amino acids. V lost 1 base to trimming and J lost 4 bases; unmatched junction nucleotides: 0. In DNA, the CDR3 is TGCAGTGCTAGAGGGACTAGCGGGGCAGATACGCAGTATTTT. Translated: CSARGTSGADTQYF.

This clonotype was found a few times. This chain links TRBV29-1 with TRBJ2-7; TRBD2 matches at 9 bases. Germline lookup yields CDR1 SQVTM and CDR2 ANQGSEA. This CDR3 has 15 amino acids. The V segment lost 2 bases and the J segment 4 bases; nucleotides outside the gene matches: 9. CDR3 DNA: TGCAGCGTTGAACTGCGGGGGGGGTATGGGTACGAGCAGTACTTC. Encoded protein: CSVELRGGYGYEQYF.

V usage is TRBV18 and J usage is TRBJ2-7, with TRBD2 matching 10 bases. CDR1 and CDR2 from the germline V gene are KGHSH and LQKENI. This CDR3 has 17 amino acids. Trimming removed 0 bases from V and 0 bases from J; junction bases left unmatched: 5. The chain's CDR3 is CASSPPQLAGSSYEQYF. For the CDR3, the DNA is TGTGCCAGCTCACCACCGCAACTAGCGGGGTCCTCCTACGAGCAGTACTTC. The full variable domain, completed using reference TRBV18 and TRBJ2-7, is NAGVMQNPRHLVRRRGQEARLRCSPMKGHSHVYWYRQLPEEGLKFMVYLQKENIIDESGMPKERFSAEFPKEGPSILRIQQVVRGDSAAYFCASSPPQLAGSSYEQYFGPGTRLTVT.

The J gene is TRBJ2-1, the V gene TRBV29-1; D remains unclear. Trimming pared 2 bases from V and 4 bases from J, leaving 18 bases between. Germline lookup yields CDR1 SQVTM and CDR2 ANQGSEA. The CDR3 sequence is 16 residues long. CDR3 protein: CSVEIMDRMLYNEQFF. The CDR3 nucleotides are TGCAGCGTTGAAATTATGGACCGGATGCTTTACAATGAGCAGTTCTTC.

The DNA of the CDR3 is TGTGCCATCAGTGAGCGATCTGGGAACACCAATGAGCAGTTCTTC. It translates to CAISERSGNTNEQFF. The chain recombines TRBV10-3 with TRBJ2-1, with no clear D. The germline gives CDR1 ENHRY, CDR2 SYGVKD. The CDR3 totals 15 residues. Trimming removed 2 bases from V and 6 bases from J, with 14 bases in between.

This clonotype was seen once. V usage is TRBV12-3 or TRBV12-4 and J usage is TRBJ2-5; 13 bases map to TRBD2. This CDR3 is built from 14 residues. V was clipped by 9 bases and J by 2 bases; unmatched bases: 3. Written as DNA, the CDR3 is TGTGCCAGTACACTAGCGGGGGGGCAAGAGACCCAGTACTTC. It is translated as CASTLAGGQETQYF.

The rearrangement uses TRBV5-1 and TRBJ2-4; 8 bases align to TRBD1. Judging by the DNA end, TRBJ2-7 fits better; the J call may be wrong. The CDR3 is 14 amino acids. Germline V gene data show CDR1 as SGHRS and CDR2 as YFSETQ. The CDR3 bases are TGCGCCAGCAGCTTGGCACAGGGGGTCTACGAGCAGTACTTC. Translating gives CASSLAQGVYEQYF.

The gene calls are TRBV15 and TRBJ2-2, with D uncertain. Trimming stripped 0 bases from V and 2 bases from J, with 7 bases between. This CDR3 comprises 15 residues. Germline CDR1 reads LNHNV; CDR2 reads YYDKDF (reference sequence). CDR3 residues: CATSRDYGNTGELFF. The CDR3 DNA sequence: TGTGCCACCAGCAGAGATTACGGCAACACCGGGGAGCTGTTTTTT.

The CDR3 reads CASSLAAGADTQYF. The CDR3 coding sequence is TGTGCCAGCAGCTTAGCAGCGGGGGCCGATACGCAGTATTTT. V is TRBV7-2 and J is TRBJ2-3; 8 nucleotides align to TRBD2. The J segment lost 6 bases and the V segment lost 0 bases, leaving 2 bases of the junction unmatched. Germline CDR1 is SGHTA and CDR2 is FQGNSA. This CDR3 spans 14 amino acids.

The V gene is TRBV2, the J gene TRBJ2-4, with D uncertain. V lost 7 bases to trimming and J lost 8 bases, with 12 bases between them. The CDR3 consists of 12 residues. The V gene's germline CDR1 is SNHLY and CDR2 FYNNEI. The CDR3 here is CASTEVGDIQYF. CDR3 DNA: TGTGCCAGCACCGAGGTTGGGGACATTCAGTACTTC.

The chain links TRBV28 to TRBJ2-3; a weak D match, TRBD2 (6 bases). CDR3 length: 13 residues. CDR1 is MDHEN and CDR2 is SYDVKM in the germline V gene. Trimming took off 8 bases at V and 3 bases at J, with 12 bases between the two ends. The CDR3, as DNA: TGTGCCAGCGGAGGGGATCAAACAGATACGCAGTATTTT. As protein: CASGGDQTDTQYF. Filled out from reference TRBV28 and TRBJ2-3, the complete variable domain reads DVKVTQSSRYLVKRTGEKVFLECVQDMDHENMFWYRQDPGLGLRLIYFSYDVKMKEKGDIPEGYSVSREKKERFSLILESASTNQTSMYLCASGGDQTDTQYFGPGTRLTVL.

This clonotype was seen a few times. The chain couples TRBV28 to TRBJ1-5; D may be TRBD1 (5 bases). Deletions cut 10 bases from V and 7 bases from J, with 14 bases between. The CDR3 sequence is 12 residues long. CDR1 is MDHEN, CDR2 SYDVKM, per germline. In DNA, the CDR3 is TGTGCCACTACATCAGGGAGCCAGCCCCAGCATTTT. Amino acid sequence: CATTSGSQPQHF.

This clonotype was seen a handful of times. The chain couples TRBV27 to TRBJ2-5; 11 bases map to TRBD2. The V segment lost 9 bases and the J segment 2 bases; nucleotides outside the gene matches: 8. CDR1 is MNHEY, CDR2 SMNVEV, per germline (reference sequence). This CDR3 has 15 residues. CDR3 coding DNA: TGTGCCAGTGGCCAGAGACTAGCGGGGCAAGAGACCCAGTACTTC. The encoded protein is CASGQRLAGQETQYF.

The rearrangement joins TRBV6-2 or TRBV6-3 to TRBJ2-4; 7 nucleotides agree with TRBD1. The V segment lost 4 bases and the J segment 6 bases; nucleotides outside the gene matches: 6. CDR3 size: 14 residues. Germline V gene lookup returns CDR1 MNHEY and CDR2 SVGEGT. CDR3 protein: CASSSGQATNIQYF. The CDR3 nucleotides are TGTGCCAGCAGTTCCGGACAGGCGACAAACATTCAGTACTTC.

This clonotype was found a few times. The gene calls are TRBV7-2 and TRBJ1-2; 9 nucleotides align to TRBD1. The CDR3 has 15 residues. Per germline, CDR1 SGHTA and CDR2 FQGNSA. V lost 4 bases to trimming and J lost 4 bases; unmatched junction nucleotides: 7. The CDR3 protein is CASSYTGQGIYGYTF. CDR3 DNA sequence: TGTGCCAGCAGCTACACCGGACAGGGGATCTATGGCTACACCTTC.

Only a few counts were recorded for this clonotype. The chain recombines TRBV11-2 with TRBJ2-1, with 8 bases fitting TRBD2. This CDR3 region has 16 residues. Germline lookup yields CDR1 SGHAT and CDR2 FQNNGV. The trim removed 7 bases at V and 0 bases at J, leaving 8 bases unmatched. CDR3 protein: CASTVAGISSYNEQFF. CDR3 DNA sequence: TGTGCCAGCACCGTAGCGGGGATTAGCTCCTACAATGAGCAGTTCTTC.

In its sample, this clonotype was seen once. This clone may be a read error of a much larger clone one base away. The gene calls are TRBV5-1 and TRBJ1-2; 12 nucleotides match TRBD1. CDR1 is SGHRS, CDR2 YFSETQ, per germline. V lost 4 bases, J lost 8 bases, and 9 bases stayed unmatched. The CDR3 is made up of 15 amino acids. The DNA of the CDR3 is TGCGCCAGCAGCGCTGGGACAGGGGGCGCCCGGGGCTACACCTTC. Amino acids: CASSAGTGGARGYTF.

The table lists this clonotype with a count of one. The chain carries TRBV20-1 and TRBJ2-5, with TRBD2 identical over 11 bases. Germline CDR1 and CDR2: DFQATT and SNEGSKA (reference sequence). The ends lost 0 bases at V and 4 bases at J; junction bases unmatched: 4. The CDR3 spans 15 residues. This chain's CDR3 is CSARDSGGAGETQYF. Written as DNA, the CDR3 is TGCAGTGCTAGAGATAGCGGGGGGGCCGGAGAGACCCAGTACTTC.

CDR3 sequence reads: CASSKEGYRGFTGANVLTF. The CDR3 DNA follows: TGTGCCAGCAGCAAAGAGGGGTACAGGGGGTTTACTGGGGCCAACGTCCTGACTTTC. This sequence joins TRBV21-1 and TRBJ2-6; the table gives TRBD1 as D, unverified against the DNA. TRBV21-1 is a pseudogene segment. The CDR3 has 19 residues.

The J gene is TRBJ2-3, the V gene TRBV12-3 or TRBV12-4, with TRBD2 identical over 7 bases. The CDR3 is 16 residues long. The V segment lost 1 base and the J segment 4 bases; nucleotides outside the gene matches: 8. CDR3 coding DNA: TGTGCCAGCAGTTTAGGACTAGCTTATTTCTCAGATACGCAGTATTTT. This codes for CASSLGLAYFSDTQYF.

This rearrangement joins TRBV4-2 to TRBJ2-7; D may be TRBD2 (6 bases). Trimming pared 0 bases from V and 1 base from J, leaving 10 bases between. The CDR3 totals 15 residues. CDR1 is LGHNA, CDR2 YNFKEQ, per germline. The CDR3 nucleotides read TGTGCCAGCAGCCAAGAGGGGGACTCGTCCTACGAGCAGTACTTC. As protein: CASSQEGDSSYEQYF.